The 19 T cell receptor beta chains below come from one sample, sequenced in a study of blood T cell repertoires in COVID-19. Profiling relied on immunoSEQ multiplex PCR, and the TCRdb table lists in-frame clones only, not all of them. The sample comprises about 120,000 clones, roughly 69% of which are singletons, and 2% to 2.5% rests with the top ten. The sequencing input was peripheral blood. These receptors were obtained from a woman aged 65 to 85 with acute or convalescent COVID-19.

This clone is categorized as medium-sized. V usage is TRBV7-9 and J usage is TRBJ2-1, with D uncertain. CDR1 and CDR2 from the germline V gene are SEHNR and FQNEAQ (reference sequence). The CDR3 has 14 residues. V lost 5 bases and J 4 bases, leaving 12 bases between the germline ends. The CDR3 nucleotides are TGTGCCAGCAGCCCGAACAACCCTTACAATGAGCAGTTCTTC. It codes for CASSPNNPYNEQFF.

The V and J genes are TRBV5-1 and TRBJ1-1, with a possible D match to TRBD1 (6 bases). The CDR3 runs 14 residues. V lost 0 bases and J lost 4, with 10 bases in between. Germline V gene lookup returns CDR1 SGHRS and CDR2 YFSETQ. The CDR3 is CASSLVEGVTEAFF. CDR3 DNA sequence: TGCGCCAGCAGCTTGGTTGAGGGGGTCACTGAAGCTTTCTTT.

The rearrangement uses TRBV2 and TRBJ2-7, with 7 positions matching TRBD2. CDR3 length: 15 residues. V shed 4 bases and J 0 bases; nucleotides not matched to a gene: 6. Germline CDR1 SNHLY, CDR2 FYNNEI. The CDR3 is CASSAPSGSSYEQYF. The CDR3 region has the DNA TGTGCCAGCAGTGCCCCTAGCGGCAGCTCCTACGAGCAGTACTTC.

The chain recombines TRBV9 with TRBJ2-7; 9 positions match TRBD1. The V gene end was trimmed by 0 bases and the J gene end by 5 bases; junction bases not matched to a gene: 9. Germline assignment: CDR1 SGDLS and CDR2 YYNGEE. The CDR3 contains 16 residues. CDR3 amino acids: CASSVDGGQGADEQYF. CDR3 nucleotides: TGTGCCAGCAGCGTAGATGGGGGACAGGGTGCCGACGAGCAGTACTTC. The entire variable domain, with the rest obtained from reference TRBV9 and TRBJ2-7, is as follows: DSGVTQTPKHLITATGQRVTLRCSPRSGDLSVYWYQQSLDQGLQFLIQYYNGEERAKGNILERFSAQQFPDLHSELNLSSLELGDSALYFCASSVDGGQGADEQYFGPGTRLTVT.

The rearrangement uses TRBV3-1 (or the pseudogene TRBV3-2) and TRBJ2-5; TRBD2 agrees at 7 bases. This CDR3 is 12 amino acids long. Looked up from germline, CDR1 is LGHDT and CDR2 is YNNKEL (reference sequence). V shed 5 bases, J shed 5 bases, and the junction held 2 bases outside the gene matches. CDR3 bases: TGTGCCAGCAGCGGAGCGGGGGAGACCCAGTACTTC. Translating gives CASSGAGETQYF.

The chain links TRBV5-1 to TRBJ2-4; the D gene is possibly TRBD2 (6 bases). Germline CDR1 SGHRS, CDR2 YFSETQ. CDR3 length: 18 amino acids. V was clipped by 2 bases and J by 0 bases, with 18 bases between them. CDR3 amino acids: CASSFTGTLTSAKNIQYF. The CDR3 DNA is TGCGCCAGCAGCTTCACCGGGACTTTAACGTCAGCCAAAAACATTCAGTACTTC.

The CDR3 coding sequence is TGTGCCATATCACAGGGACCGAGGGAGACCCAGTACTTC. It specifies CAISQGPRETQYF. The rearrangement uses TRBV10-3 and TRBJ2-5; D might be TRBD1 (6 bases). With 9 bases removed from V and 5 bases from J, the gap between germline ends came to 16 bases. Germline V gene data show CDR1 as ENHRY and CDR2 as SYGVKD. This CDR3 contains 13 residues.

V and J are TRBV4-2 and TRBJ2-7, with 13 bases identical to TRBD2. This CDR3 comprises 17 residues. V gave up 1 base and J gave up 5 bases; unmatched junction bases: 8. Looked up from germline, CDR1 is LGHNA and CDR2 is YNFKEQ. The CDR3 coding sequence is TGTGCCAGCAGCCAAGGGACTAGCGGGAGTGTCCCCCACGAGCAGTACTTC. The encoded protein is CASSQGTSGSVPHEQYF.

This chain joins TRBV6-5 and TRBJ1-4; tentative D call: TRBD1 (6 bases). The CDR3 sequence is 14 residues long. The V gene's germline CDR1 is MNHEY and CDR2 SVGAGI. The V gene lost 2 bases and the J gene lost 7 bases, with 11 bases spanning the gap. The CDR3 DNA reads TGTGCCAGCAGTTACACGGTCAGGGGTGAAAAACTGTTTTTT. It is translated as CASSYTVRGEKLFF.

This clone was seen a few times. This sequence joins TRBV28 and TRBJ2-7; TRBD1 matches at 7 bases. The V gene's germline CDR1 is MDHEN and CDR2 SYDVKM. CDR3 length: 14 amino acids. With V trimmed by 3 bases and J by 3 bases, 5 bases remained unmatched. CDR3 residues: CASSLTGSIYEQYF. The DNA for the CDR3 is TGTGCCAGCAGTTTGACAGGGTCTATCTACGAGCAGTACTTC.

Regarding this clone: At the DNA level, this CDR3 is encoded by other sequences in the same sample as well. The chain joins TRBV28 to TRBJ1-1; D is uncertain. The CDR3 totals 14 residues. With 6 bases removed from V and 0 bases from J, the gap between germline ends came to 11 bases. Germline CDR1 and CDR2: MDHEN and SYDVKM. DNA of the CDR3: TGTGCCAGCAGCCCGGGAGCGATGAACACTGAAGCTTTCTTT. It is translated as CASSPGAMNTEAFF.

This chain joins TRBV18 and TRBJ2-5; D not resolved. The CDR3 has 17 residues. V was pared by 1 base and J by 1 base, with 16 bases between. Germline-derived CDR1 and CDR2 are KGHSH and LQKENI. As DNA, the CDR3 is TGTGCCAGCTCACCACTTCCGTCGTCTCGGAGCCAAGAGACCCAGTACTTC. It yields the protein CASSPLPSSRSQETQYF.

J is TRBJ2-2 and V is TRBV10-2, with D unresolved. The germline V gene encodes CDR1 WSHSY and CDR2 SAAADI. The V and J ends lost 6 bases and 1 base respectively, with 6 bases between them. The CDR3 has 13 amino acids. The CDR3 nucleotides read TGCGCCAGCAGAAACGGGAACACCGGGGAGCTGTTTTTT. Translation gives CASRNGNTGELFF.

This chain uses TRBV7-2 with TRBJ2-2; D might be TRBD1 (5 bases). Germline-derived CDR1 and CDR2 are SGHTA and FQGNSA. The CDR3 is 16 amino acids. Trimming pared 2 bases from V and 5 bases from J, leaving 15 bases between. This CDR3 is CASSLKLRQGTGELFF. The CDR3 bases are TGTGCCAGCAGCTTAAAATTACGTCAGGGAACCGGGGAGCTGTTTTTT. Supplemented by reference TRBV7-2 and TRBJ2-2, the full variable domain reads GAGVSQSPSNKVTEKGKDVELRCDPISGHTALYWYRQSLGQGLEFLIYFQGNSAPDKSGLPSDRFSAERTGGSVSTLTIQRTQQEDSAVYLCASSLKLRQGTGELFFGEGSRLTVL.

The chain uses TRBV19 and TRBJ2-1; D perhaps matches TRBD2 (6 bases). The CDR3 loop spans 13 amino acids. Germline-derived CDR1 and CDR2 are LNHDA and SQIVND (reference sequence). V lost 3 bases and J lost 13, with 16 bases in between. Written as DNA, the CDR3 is TGTGCCAGTAGTATGGGGGTCGGGACTTACCAGTTCTTC. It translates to CASSMGVGTYQFF.

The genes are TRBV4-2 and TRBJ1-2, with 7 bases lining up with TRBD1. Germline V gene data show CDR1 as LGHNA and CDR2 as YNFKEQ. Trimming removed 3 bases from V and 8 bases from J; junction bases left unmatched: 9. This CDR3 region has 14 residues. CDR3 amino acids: CASSQMTGSAGYTF. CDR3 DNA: TGTGCCAGCAGCCAGATGACAGGGAGTGCGGGCTACACCTTC.

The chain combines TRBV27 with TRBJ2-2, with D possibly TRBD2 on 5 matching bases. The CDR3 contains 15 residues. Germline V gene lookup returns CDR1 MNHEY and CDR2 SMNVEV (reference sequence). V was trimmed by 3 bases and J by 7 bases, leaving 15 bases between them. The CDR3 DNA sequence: TGTGCCAGCAGTTTCGGGATACAAAGCTACGGGGAGCTGTTTTTT. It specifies CASSFGIQSYGELFF.

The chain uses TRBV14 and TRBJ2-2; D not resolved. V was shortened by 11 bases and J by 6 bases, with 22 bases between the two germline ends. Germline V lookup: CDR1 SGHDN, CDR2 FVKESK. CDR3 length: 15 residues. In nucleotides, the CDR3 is TGTGCCTCATCATTGGTACAGTTTAAGGCCGGGGAGCTGTTTTTT. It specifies CASSLVQFKAGELFF. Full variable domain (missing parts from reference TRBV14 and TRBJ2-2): EAGVTQFPSHSVIEKGQTVTLRCDPISGHDNLYWYRRVMGKEIKFLLHFVKESKQDESGMPNNRFLAERTGGTYSTLKVQPAELEDSGVYFCASSLVQFKAGELFFGEGSRLTVL.

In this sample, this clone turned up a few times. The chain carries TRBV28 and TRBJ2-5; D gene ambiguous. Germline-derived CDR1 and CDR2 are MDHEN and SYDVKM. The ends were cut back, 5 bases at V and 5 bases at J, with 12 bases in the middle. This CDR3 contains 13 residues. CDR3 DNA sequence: TGTGCCAGCAGTACCATTGGCCAGGAGACCCAGTACTTC. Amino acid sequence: CASSTIGQETQYF.